A selection of T cell receptor beta chains follows, all from one sample in a study of blood T cell repertoires in COVID-19. Using immunoSEQ multiplex PCR, the repertoire was profiled, and TCRdb retains in-frame clones only, with some absent. The table has about 500,000 clones, roughly nine tenths seen once. The material sequenced was peripheral blood. These receptors came from a woman between 45 and 65 years old with COVID-19, enrolled during active disease. CDR3s include the opening cysteine and the closing phenylalanine or tryptophan. The order of the fields is J gene, clone size, D gene, V gene, CDR3 DNA, CDR3 protein. The D gene is left open where the match is weak. Clone size is not always given. Where it is, it says once, few, many or a class for expanded clones.

j_gene: TRBJ1-2; abundance: -; d_gene: TRBD1; v_gene: TRBV29-1; CDR3nt: TGCATTACCGCCGACCCGACAGGGGGCGTCTTTGGCTACACCTTC; CDR3aa: CITADPTGGVFGYTF
j_gene: TRBJ2-1; abundance: -; d_gene: TRBD2; v_gene: TRBV9; CDR3nt: TGTGCCAGCAGCGCTTGGTCGACTAGCGGGGGGAAGTTCTTC; CDR3aa: CASSAWSTSGGKFF
j_gene: TRBJ1-4; abundance: -; d_gene: TRBD1; v_gene: TRBV30; CDR3nt: TGTGCCTGGAGTTCGGGACAGGCTACAGAAAAACTGTTTTTT; CDR3aa: CAWSSGQATEKLFF
j_gene: TRBJ1-1; abundance: -; d_gene: -; v_gene: TRBV2; CDR3nt: TGTGCCAGCACCGCCGGGACTACCACTGAAGCTTTCTTT; CDR3aa: CASTAGTTTEAFF
j_gene: TRBJ2-7; abundance: -; d_gene: -; v_gene: TRBV5-6; CDR3nt: TGTGCCAGCAGCAGCGGTCTAGTCTCCTACGAGCAGTACTTC; CDR3aa: CASSSGLVSYEQYF
j_gene: TRBJ2-4; abundance: once; d_gene: -; v_gene: TRBV20-1; CDR3nt: TGCAGTGGAGTCATTGAAAACATTCAGTACTTC; CDR3aa: CSGVIENIQYF
j_gene: TRBJ1-2; abundance: -; d_gene: -; v_gene: TRBV29-1; CDR3nt: TGCAGCGTTGAAGATGAAGGCAGGATATATGGCTACACCTTC; CDR3aa: CSVEDEGRIYGYTF
j_gene: TRBJ2-3; abundance: -; d_gene: TRBD1; v_gene: TRBV19; CDR3nt: TGTGCCTCCCGGGACAGGGATTTAACAGATACGCAGTATTTT; CDR3aa: CASRDRDLTDTQYF
j_gene: TRBJ2-2; abundance: -; d_gene: -; v_gene: TRBV10-1; CDR3nt: TGCGCCAGCAGTGAGCCCGGTCAGGCAGGGACCGGGGAGCTGTTTTTT; CDR3aa: CASSEPGQAGTGELFF
j_gene: TRBJ1-1; abundance: -; d_gene: -; v_gene: TRBV3-1/TRBV3-2; CDR3nt: TGTGCCAGCAGCCAGTCGCAGTATCAGGGTGACACTGAAGCTTTCTTT; CDR3aa: CASSQSQYQGDTEAFF
j_gene: TRBJ1-1; abundance: -; d_gene: -; v_gene: TRBV7-9; CDR3nt: TGTGCCAGCAGCCTAGGGGGGGACCCCCGGGGAACTGAAGCTTTCTTT; CDR3aa: CASSLGGDPRGTEAFF
j_gene: TRBJ1-3; abundance: -; d_gene: -; v_gene: TRBV9; CDR3nt: TGTGCCAGCAGCGTAGACGCACGGGACACCATATATTTT; CDR3aa: CASSVDARDTIYF